Below are 7 T cell receptor beta chains sequenced from a single sample in a study of shared clonotypes between healthy human individuals. The method was immunoSEQ multiplex PCR; TCRdb's version includes in-frame clones alone and lacks a portion of them. The sample has 2 million to 2.5 million clones; over 90% are singletons. The sample was naive CD4+ T cells from PBMCs. The subset: CD45RA+ positively selected. The receptor set was obtained from a man aged 18 to 29 in good health. Some clones in this sample may be carry-over from other donors' samples.

Remarks on this clone: At one boundary the junction diverges from the germline segment, which might be a read error. The V call is TRBV11-2, the J call TRBJ1-1; tentatively, D is TRBD1 (6 bases). Per germline, CDR1 SGHAT and CDR2 FQNNGV. CDR3 length: 12 amino acids. The CDR3 bases are TGTGCCAGCAGCATAGAGGACAGTGAAGCTTTCTTT. This sequence encodes CASSIEDSEAFF. Drawing the rest from reference TRBV11-2 and TRBJ1-1, the complete variable domain is EAGVAQSPRYKIIEKRQSVAFWCNPISGHATLYWYQQILGQGPKLLIQFQNNGVVDDSQLPKDRFSAERLKGVDSTLKIQPAKLEDSAVYLCASSIEDSEAFFGQGTRLTVV.

A word on this clone: The junction departs from the called germline gene at one end, perhaps through a read error. V and J are TRBV5-4 and TRBJ2-3; D is perhaps TRBD1 (6 bases). CDR1 and CDR2 from the germline V gene are SGHNT and YYREEE (reference sequence). This CDR3 is 13 amino acids long. The CDR3 DNA reads as TGTGCCAGCAGCTTGGCGGGGACATATAAAGTGCATTTT. Its translation is CASSLAGTYKVHF.

This clone was seen just once. The chain couples TRBV7-2 to TRBJ2-2; 7 bases map to TRBD2. There are 16 residues in the CDR3. The ends lost 4 bases at V and 7 bases at J; junction bases unmatched: 12. Germline assignment: CDR1 SGHTA and CDR2 FQGNSA. As DNA, the CDR3 is TGTGCCAGCAGCTATTACACTCGACTAGCCGGCGGGGAGCTGTTTTTT. It codes for CASSYYTRLAGGELFF. Full variable domain (outside the CDR3, taken from reference TRBV7-2 and TRBJ2-2): GAGVSQSPSNKVTEKGKDVELRCDPISGHTALYWYRQSLGQGLEFLIYFQGNSAPDKSGLPSDRFSAERTGGSVSTLTIQRTQQEDSAVYLCASSYYTRLAGGELFFGEGSRLTVL.

This clone was detected only once. V gene TRBV25-1 combines with J gene TRBJ2-7, with 10 positions matching TRBD2. The germline V gene has CDR1 MGHDK and CDR2 SYGVNS. The length of the CDR3 is 14 residues. The V segment lost 8 bases and the J segment 4 bases; nucleotides outside the gene matches: 8. CDR3 sequence: CASGSSGSRYEQYF. DNA for the CDR3: TGTGCCAGCGGTTCTAGCGGGAGTCGTTACGAGCAGTACTTC.

The chain carries TRBV7-6 and TRBJ2-7, with a possible D match to TRBD1 (6 bases). V lost 5 bases to trimming and J lost 4 bases, with 18 bases between them. Germline V gene data show CDR1 as SGHVS and CDR2 as FNYEAQ. The CDR3 sequence is 15 residues long. CDR3 DNA sequence: TGTGCCAGCAGCGCGACCGGGACACCCTCTTACGAGCAGTACTTC. Translating gives CASSATGTPSYEQYF.

V gene TRBV7-2 combines with J gene TRBJ2-5; D call uncertain. Trimming shortened V by 4 bases and J by 5 bases, and 8 bases separated the two germline ends. This CDR3 comprises 12 residues. The germline V gene encodes CDR1 SGHTA and CDR2 FQGNSA. The CDR3 DNA sequence: TGTGCCAGCAGCTATTCAGGCGAGACCCAGTACTTC. Translating gives CASSYSGETQYF.

Remarks on this clone: Different DNA sequences within this sample yield the same CDR3. The chain recombines TRBV9 with TRBJ1-1; 9 bases are a match to TRBD1. Germline V gene sequence: CDR1 SGDLS, CDR2 YYNGEE. V lost 3 bases to trimming and J lost 2 bases; unmatched junction nucleotides: 2. This CDR3 region has 14 residues. This CDR3 is CASSATGGNTEAFF. CDR3 nucleotide sequence: TGTGCCAGCAGCGCGACAGGGGGAAACACTGAAGCTTTCTTT.